A single T cell receptor beta chain is shown here with its context. Its antigen is undetermined. The CDR3 covers 15 residues. Germline CDR1 SEHNR, CDR2 FQNEAQ (reference sequence). Trimming cost V 5 bases and J 5 bases; bases outside gene matches: 8. These data are taken from a study of cytomegalovirus exposure and HLA in healthy donors. Whole-study findings and limits: Some highly shared sequence variants likely arose as a pipeline artifact.

PCR amplification relied on 60 Vbeta primers (plus 13 Jbeta primers). Sequencing used immunoSEQ multiplex PCR; TCRdb keeps in-frame clones, though not all of them. The table lists roughly 110,000 clones, 82% of them singletons, with 2% to 3% in the top ten. The V gene is TRBV7-9, the J gene TRBJ2-7, with TRBD1 identical over 11 bases. The sequence came from a man aged 30 to 39 in good health and CMV-seropositive. Sequencing used PBMCs. The CDR3 loop is CASSAGQGAPHEQYF. The CDR3 nucleotides read TGTGCCAGCAGCGCAGGACAGGGGGCGCCCCACGAGCAGTACTTC.